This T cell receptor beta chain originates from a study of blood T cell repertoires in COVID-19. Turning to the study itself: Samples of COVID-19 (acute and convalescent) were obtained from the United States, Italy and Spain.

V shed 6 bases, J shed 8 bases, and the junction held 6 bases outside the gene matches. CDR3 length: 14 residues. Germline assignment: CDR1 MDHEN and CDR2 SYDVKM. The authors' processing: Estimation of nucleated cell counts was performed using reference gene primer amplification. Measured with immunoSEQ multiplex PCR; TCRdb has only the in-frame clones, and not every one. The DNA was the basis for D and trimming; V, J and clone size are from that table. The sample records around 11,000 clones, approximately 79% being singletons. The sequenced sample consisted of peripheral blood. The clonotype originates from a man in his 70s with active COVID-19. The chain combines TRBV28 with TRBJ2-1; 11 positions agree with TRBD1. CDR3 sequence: CASRVGQGGYEQFF. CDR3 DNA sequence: TGTGCCAGCAGGGTGGGACAGGGGGGATATGAGCAGTTCTTC.